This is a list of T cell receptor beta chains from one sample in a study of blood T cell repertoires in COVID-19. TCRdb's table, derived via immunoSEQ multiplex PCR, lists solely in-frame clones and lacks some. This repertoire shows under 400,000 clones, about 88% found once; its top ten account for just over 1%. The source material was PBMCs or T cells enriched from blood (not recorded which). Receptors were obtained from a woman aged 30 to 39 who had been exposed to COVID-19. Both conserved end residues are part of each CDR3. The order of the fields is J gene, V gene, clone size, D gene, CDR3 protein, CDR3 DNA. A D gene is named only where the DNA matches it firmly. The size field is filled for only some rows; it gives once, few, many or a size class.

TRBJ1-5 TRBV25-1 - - CASRGPGSNQPQHF TGTGCCAGCAGAGGTCCAGGGTCTAATCAGCCCCAGCATTTT
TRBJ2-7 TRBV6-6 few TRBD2 CASGASGPSYEQYF TGTGCCTCCGGGGCTAGCGGGCCCTCCTACGAGCAGTACTTC
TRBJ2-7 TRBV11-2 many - CASSVPPLRSYEQYF TGTGCCAGCAGCGTCCCGCCTTTGCGGTCCTACGAGCAGTACTTC
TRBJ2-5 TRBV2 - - CASMGGSAPSGTQYF TGTGCCAGCATGGGCGGCAGTGCCCCCAGCGGGACCCAGTACTTC
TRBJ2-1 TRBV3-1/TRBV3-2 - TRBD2 CASSPGLAGGREQFF TGTGCCAGCAGCCCAGGACTAGCGGGAGGTCGTGAGCAGTTCTTC
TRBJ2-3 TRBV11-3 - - CASSPGGSTDTQYF TGTGCCAGCAGCCCAGGGGGGTCCACAGATACGCAGTATTTT
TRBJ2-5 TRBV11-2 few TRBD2 CASSTGLTQETQYF TGTGCCAGCAGCACGGGACTAACCCAAGAGACCCAGTACTTC
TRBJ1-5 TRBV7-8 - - CASSSSPGGRNQPQHF TGTGCCAGCAGCTCTTCCCCCGGGGGGAGAAATCAGCCCCAGCATTTT
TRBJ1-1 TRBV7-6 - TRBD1 CASSLTGGEAQNTEAFF TGTGCCAGCAGCTTGACAGGGGGCGAGGCGCAGAACACTGAAGCTTTCTTT
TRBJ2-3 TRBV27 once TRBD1 CASMLGPDRVRTDTQYF TGTGCCAGCATGTTAGGGCCCGACAGGGTGAGAACAGATACGCAGTATTTT
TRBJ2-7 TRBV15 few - CATSRDGLVAGYDEQYF TGTGCCACCAGCAGAGATGGGTTGGTAGCCGGTTATGACGAGCAGTACTTC
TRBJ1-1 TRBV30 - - CAWSGTGRMNTEAFF TGTGCCTGGAGTGGTACAGGGCGAATGAACACTGAAGCTTTCTTT
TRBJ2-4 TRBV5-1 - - CASCDLSAAKNIQYF TGCGCCAGCTGCGACTTAAGTGCAGCCAAAAACATTCAGTACTTC
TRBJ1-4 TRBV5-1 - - CASSPRTANEKLFF TGCGCCAGCAGCCCCAGGACAGCTAATGAAAAACTGTTTTTT
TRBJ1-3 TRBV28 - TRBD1 CASSPIDRVAGNTIYF TGTGCCAGCAGTCCGATAGACAGGGTGGCTGGAAACACCATATATTTT
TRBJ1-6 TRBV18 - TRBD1 CASARGIPDSYNSPLHF TGTGCCAGCGCCAGGGGGATCCCTGACTCCTATAATTCACCCCTCCACTTT
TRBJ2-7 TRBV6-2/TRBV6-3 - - CASSSTLPSYEQYF TGTGCCAGCAGTAGTACTCTTCCCTCCTACGAGCAGTACTTC
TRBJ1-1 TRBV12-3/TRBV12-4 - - CASTLRGAEAFF TGTGCCAGCACACTACGGGGGGCTGAAGCTTTCTTT
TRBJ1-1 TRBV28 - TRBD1 CASSSQGVTEAFF TGTGCCAGCAGCTCACAGGGGGTCACTGAAGCTTTCTTT
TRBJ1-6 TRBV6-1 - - CASSEIENSPLHF TGTGCCAGCAGTGAGATAGAGAATTCACCCCTCCACTTT
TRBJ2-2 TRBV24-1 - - CATSDVTHSNTGELFF TGTGCCACCAGTGATGTGACACACTCGAACACCGGGGAGCTGTTTTTT
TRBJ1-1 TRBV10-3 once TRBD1 CAISEARQGVGAFF TGTGCCATCAGTGAAGCTAGGCAGGGGGTGGGCGCTTTCTTT
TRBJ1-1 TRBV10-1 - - CASSRTPRGTEAFF TGCGCCAGCAGTCGGACCCCTAGGGGCACTGAAGCTTTCTTT
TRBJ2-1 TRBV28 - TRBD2 CASSSQGSGKYNEQFF TGTGCCAGCAGTTCCCAGGGTAGCGGGAAGTACAATGAGCAGTTCTTC
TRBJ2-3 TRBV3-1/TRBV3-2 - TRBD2 CASSQVSLAGATDTQYF TGTGCCAGCAGCCAAGTATCCCTAGCGGGCGCCACAGATACGCAGTATTTT
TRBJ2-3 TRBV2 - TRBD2 CARGRENTDTQYF TGTGCCAGGGGGCGGGAGAACACAGATACGCAGTATTTT
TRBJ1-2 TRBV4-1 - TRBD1 CASSLATGQVTYGYTF TGCGCCAGCAGCCTAGCCACAGGACAGGTGACATATGGCTACACCTTC
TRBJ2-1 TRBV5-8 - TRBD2 CASSHELLAGAGSYNEQFF TGTGCCAGCAGCCACGAATTATTAGCGGGAGCGGGCTCCTACAATGAGCAGTTCTTC
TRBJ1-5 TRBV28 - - CASSSPGEGGQPQHF TGTGCCAGCAGTTCCCCAGGGGAAGGAGGTCAGCCCCAGCATTTT
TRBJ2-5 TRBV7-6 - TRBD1 CASSLDAGGKETQYF TGTGCCAGCAGCTTAGACGCAGGGGGCAAAGAGACCCAGTACTTC